One and the same sample provided the 25 T cell receptor beta chains below, sequenced in a study of blood T cell repertoires in COVID-19. Assay: immunoSEQ multiplex PCR; the TCRdb copy retains only in-frame clones and omits some. The profile shows approximately 100,000 clones, about 90% of them singletons. The sequenced sample consisted of peripheral blood. The receptors originated from a human donor in a cohort sampled during active COVID-19.

The chain recombines TRBV20-1 with TRBJ1-2; no firm D call. The V and J ends lost 7 bases and 5 bases respectively, with 11 bases between them. The germline CDR1 and CDR2 sequences are DFQATT and SNEGSKA (reference sequence). The CDR3 totals 11 residues. The CDR3 DNA follows: TGCAGTGTGCGGGAATCTTATGGCTACACCTTC. It yields the protein CSVRESYGYTF.

V is TRBV12-2 and J is TRBJ1-1; TRBD1 is the table's D call, not checked against the DNA. TRBV12-2 is designated a pseudogene. This CDR3 has 20 residues. CDR3 loop: CASRLAGPNRGLLLNTEAFF. The CDR3, as DNA: TGTGCAAGTCGCTTAGCCGGCCCAAACAGGGGGCTACTTTTGAACACTGAAGCTTTCTTT.

The chain links TRBV6-5 to TRBJ2-7, with 7 bases aligning to TRBD1. The CDR3 contains 14 residues. Germline V gene sequence: CDR1 MNHEY, CDR2 SVGAGI. V gave up 6 bases and J gave up 1 base; unmatched junction bases: 6. CDR3 protein: CASRIGTESYEQYF. The CDR3 nucleotides are TGTGCCAGCAGGATCGGGACAGAGTCCTACGAGCAGTACTTC.

In its sample, this clone was seen once. CDR3 in amino acids: CATSASGLAGGLSYNEQFF. The CDR3 DNA follows: TGTGCCACCAGTGCGTCGGGACTAGCGGGGGGACTCTCCTACAATGAGCAGTTCTTC. The chain links TRBV24-1 to TRBJ2-1, with 15 positions matching TRBD2. V shed 5 bases, J shed 0 bases, and the junction held 7 bases outside the gene matches. The CDR3 runs to 19 residues. Germline V gives CDR1 KGHDR, CDR2 SFDVKD.

The chain uses TRBV28 and TRBJ1-4; a possible D gene is TRBD1 (5 bases). Germline V lookup: CDR1 MDHEN, CDR2 SYDVKM. There are 14 residues in the CDR3. V lost 4 bases, J lost 11 bases, and 17 bases lay in between. The CDR3 sequence is CASSWRGGVVKLFF. In DNA form, the CDR3 reads TGTGCCAGCAGTTGGCGGGGGGGTGTGGTGAAACTGTTTTTT.

The chain has TRBV28 and TRBJ2-7, with TRBD1 matching 7 bases. Per germline, CDR1 MDHEN and CDR2 SYDVKM. CDR3 length equals 14 residues. After removal of 6 bases from V and 5 bases from J, the junction contained 10 bases not matched to a gene. This CDR3 is CASRATGSFNEQYF. CDR3 nucleotide sequence: TGTGCCAGCAGGGCGACAGGGTCCTTTAACGAGCAGTACTTC.

The chain recombines TRBV21-1 with TRBJ2-5; the listed D gene, TRBD1, was not tested against the DNA. TRBV21-1 is a pseudogene locus. CDR3 length: 15 amino acids. The CDR3 loop is CASSKGEDRQETQYF. The CDR3, as DNA: TGTGCCAGCAGCAAAGGGGAGGACAGGCAAGAGACCCAGTACTTC.

This chain's CDR3 is CASSSDNGAPYEQYF. CDR3 nucleotide sequence: TGTGCCAGCAGCTCCGACAATGGGGCCCCCTACGAGCAGTACTTC. The chain joins TRBV28 to TRBJ2-7; D possibly corresponds to TRBD1 (5 bases). The CDR3 runs 15 residues. The V end was cut by 6 bases, the J end by 2 bases, with 17 bases between. Germline-derived CDR1 and CDR2 are MDHEN and SYDVKM.

This chain joins TRBV2 and TRBJ1-1; no definite D call. Deletions cut 9 bases from V and 4 bases from J, with 15 bases between. CDR1 and CDR2 (germline): SNHLY, FYNNEI. The CDR3 sequence is 13 residues long. The CDR3 loop is CARAWELGTEAFF. For the CDR3, the DNA is TGTGCCAGGGCCTGGGAGTTAGGCACTGAAGCTTTCTTT. The full variable domain, with the rest looked up from reference TRBV2 and TRBJ1-1, is EPEVTQTPSHQVTQMGQEVILRCVPISNHLYFYWYRQILGQKVEFLVSFYNNEISEKSEIFDDQFSVERPDGSNFTLKIRSTKLEDSAMYFCARAWELGTEAFFGQGTRLTVV.

The rearrangement uses TRBV28 and TRBJ1-3, with TRBD1 as a possible D gene (5 bases). CDR1 MDHEN and CDR2 SYDVKM come from the germline V gene. The CDR3 totals 15 residues. V lost 3 bases and J lost 4, with 13 bases in between. CDR3: CASSFRAGWGNTIYF. CDR3 DNA sequence: TGTGCCAGCAGTTTTAGGGCAGGGTGGGGAAACACCATATATTTT. Variable domain in full (rest from reference TRBV28 and TRBJ1-3): DVKVTQSSRYLVKRTGEKVFLECVQDMDHENMFWYRQDPGLGLRLIYFSYDVKMKEKGDIPEGYSVSREKKERFSLILESASTNQTSMYLCASSFRAGWGNTIYFGEGSWLTVV.

This clone was observed a single time. The chain employs TRBV19 and TRBJ2-5; D not certain. Germline V gene lookup returns CDR1 LNHDA and CDR2 SQIVND (reference sequence). This CDR3 region has 14 residues. Trimming stripped 0 bases from V and 10 bases from J, with 15 bases between. CDR3 DNA: TGTGCCAGTAGTATAGATTCCCCGCGGAAGGTCCAGTACTTC. Encoded protein: CASSIDSPRKVQYF.

This chain links TRBV6-5 with TRBJ2-5; tentative D call: TRBD1 (5 bases). The CDR3 runs to 14 residues. Trimming removed 2 bases at V and 5 bases at J, with 12 bases between. The V gene's germline CDR1 is MNHEY and CDR2 SVGAGI. The CDR3 here is CASSYQGPWETQYF. CDR3 nucleotides: TGTGCCAGCAGTTACCAGGGCCCGTGGGAGACCCAGTACTTC.

The rearrangement links TRBV19 to TRBJ2-7, with TRBD1 matching over 10 bases. The CDR3 runs to 13 residues. The germline CDR1 and CDR2 sequences are LNHDA and SQIVND (reference sequence). J lost 5 bases, V lost 5 bases, and 3 bases had no gene match. As DNA, the CDR3 is TGTGCCAGTAGTTCGGGACAGGGGAACGAGCAGTACTTC. Encoded protein: CASSSGQGNEQYF.

The chain uses TRBV24-1 and TRBJ1-2; 12 bases line up with TRBD1. V lost 9 bases and J lost 1; bases outside the gene matches: 11. The CDR3 has 17 residues. From germline, CDR1 is KGHDR and CDR2 SFDVKD. CDR3 loop: CATWFTGTGGLNYGYTF. CDR3 DNA: TGTGCCACCTGGTTTACCGGGACAGGGGGCCTTAACTATGGCTACACCTTC.

The chain uses TRBV10-3 and TRBJ2-6, with 14 bases lining up with TRBD2. The CDR3 is 16 amino acids. With V trimmed by 8 bases and J by 3 bases, 3 bases remained unmatched. CDR1 ENHRY and CDR2 SYGVKD come from the germline V gene. DNA of the CDR3: TGTGCCATCCTAGGACTAGCGGGAGGTGGGGCCAACGTCCTGACTTTC. This translates into CAILGLAGGGANVLTF.

V is TRBV4-3 and J is TRBJ1-5, with 7 bases aligning to TRBD1. CDR1 is LGHNA, CDR2 YSLEER, per germline. The CDR3 is 18 amino acids. Trimming cost V 1 base and J 0 bases; bases outside gene matches: 9. CDR3 region: CASSQGVGGLGSNQPQHF. The CDR3 nucleotides are TGCGCCAGCAGCCAAGGGGTAGGGGGCTTGGGTAGCAATCAGCCCCAGCATTTT.

J is TRBJ2-1 and V is TRBV7-8; D is possibly TRBD2 (7 bases). Germline V gene data show CDR1 as SGHVS and CDR2 as FQNEAQ. The germline V and J ends were trimmed by 5 bases and 8 bases, with 16 bases remaining between them. This CDR3 spans 14 amino acids. The CDR3 here is CASSLSRGGYEQFF. Written as DNA, the CDR3 is TGTGCCAGCAGCCTGAGCCGCGGGGGCTATGAGCAGTTCTTC.

This sequence joins TRBV27 and TRBJ1-2; D gene uncertain. V gave up 7 bases and J gave up 3 bases, with 15 bases separating them. The CDR3 has 14 residues. Germline loops: CDR1 MNHEY, CDR2 SMNVEV (reference sequence). The CDR3 spells CASTPAGHDYGYTF. CDR3 coding DNA: TGTGCCAGCACCCCGGCGGGTCATGACTATGGCTACACCTTC.

The gene calls are TRBV24-1 and TRBJ2-7, with D maybe TRBD2 (6 bases). CDR3 length: 14 residues. Trimming removed 5 bases at V and 2 bases at J, with 12 bases between. Germline CDR1 KGHDR, CDR2 SFDVKD. The CDR3 DNA reads TGTGCCACCAGTGCACGGGAGAAGCCCTACGAGCAGTACTTC. This sequence encodes CATSAREKPYEQYF.

This clone has more than one count but fewer than ten. The V and J genes are TRBV12-3 or TRBV12-4 and TRBJ2-4; 8 nucleotides align to TRBD1. Germline trimming cut 8 bases from V and 7 bases from J; bases unmatched to any gene: 7. The CDR3 runs 13 residues. As DNA, the CDR3 is TGTGCCAGCCAAGGGGACAGGAGGAACATTCAGTACTTC. Its protein is CASQGDRRNIQYF.

This rearrangement joins TRBV5-5 to TRBJ1-2; 7 bases match TRBD1. CDR1 and CDR2 (germline): SGHKS, YYEKEE (reference sequence). Germline trimming cut 6 bases from V and 3 bases from J; bases unmatched to any gene: 11. This CDR3 has 15 residues. The CDR3 nucleotides read TGTGCCAGCATCCAGGGGCCACAGGGGCACTATGGCTACACCTTC. This translates into CASIQGPQGHYGYTF.

The rearrangement links TRBV6-5 to TRBJ2-1; 8 positions agree with TRBD1. With 3 bases clipped from V and 6 bases from J, the junction kept 7 bases outside the gene matches. The CDR3 is made up of 15 amino acids. CDR1 MNHEY and CDR2 SVGAGI come from the germline V gene. The CDR3 DNA reads TGTGCCAGCAGTTATTACGACAGGGGAGGCAATGAGCAGTTCTTC. It codes for CASSYYDRGGNEQFF.

The V gene is TRBV18, the J gene TRBJ1-1; D remains unclear. The germline CDR1 and CDR2 sequences are KGHSH and LQKENI. The CDR3 extends over 14 amino acids. V was clipped by 2 bases and J by 0 bases, with 7 bases between them. In DNA, the CDR3 is TGTGCCAGCTCACCAATGACATTGAACACTGAAGCTTTCTTT. It yields the protein CASSPMTLNTEAFF. Together with reference TRBV18 and TRBJ1-1, the CDR3 gives the full variable domain: NAGVMQNPRHLVRRRGQEARLRCSPMKGHSHVYWYRQLPEEGLKFMVYLQKENIIDESGMPKERFSAEFPKEGPSILRIQQVVRGDSAAYFCASSPMTLNTEAFFGQGTRLTVV.

DNA for the CDR3: TGCAGCGGTCTAGGGGGTGCGGAATTCTATGGCTACACCTTC. This translates into CSGLGGAEFYGYTF. The V gene is TRBV29-1, the J gene TRBJ1-2, with TRBD1 as a possible D gene (6 bases). Germline CDR1 is SQVTM and CDR2 is ANQGSEA. This CDR3 is built from 14 residues. V dropped 7 bases and J dropped 4 bases, with 19 bases sitting between them.

The CDR3 reads CASRPRLAGAYEQYF. The CDR3 coding sequence is TGTGCCAGCAGACCCAGACTAGCGGGGGCTTACGAGCAGTACTTC. The chain carries TRBV7-2 and TRBJ2-7, with 12 nucleotides matching TRBD2. There are 15 residues in the CDR3. The germline V gene has CDR1 SGHTA and CDR2 FQGNSA. V lost 6 bases and J lost 4; bases outside the gene matches: 7. Full variable domain (missing parts from reference TRBV7-2 and TRBJ2-7): GAGVSQSPSNKVTEKGKDVELRCDPISGHTALYWYRQSLGQGLEFLIYFQGNSAPDKSGLPSDRFSAERTGGSVSTLTIQRTQQEDSAVYLCASRPRLAGAYEQYFGPGTRLTVT.